The 23 T cell receptor beta chains given below trace back to one sample, sequenced in a study of blood T cells in healthy people across ages. Using a J-beta primer mix together with a sample-barcoded 5' primer, a second PCR was run for roughly 7 to 11 cycles. TCRdb reprocessed the 5' RACE reads with MiXCR, giving one entry per CDR3 protein. The data show 1,500,000 or so distinct CDR3 sequences, 45% to 70% seen once. The sample consisted of blood. The receptors were gathered from a man between 18 and 35 years old in good health.

This clonotype was counted between two and nine times. The chain is built from TRBV6-2 or TRBV6-3 and TRBJ2-1; 11 bases map to TRBD2. Looked up from germline, CDR1 is MNHEY and CDR2 is SVGEGT. The CDR3 totals 15 residues. Trimming removed 8 bases from V and 12 bases from J; junction bases left unmatched: 15. CDR3 in amino acids: CASGPLGTSGGTQFF. CDR3 coding DNA: TGTGCCAGCGGACCCTTGGGAACTAGCGGGGGTACGCAGTTCTTC.

This chain links TRBV15 with TRBJ1-1; TRBD1 might be the D (6 bases). V lost 0 bases, J lost 1 base, and 15 bases lay in between. The CDR3 extends over 17 amino acids. The germline V gene encodes CDR1 LNHNV and CDR2 YYDKDF (reference sequence). CDR3 residues: CATSRDGGTSRNTEAFF. For the CDR3, the DNA is TGTGCCACCAGCAGAGATGGGGGGACATCCAGGAACACTGAAGCTTTCTTT.

The V call is TRBV20-1, the J call TRBJ2-7, with D maybe TRBD2 (5 bases). The better agreement between TRBJ2-5 and the DNA end casts doubt on the J call. This CDR3 has 13 amino acids. Germline-derived CDR1 and CDR2 are DFQATT and SNEGSKA (reference sequence). CDR3 protein: CSARGISAETQYF. CDR3 sequence (DNA): TGCAGTGCTAGAGGTATTAGCGCGGAGACCCAGTACTTC.

The table lists this clonotype with a few counts. The V call is TRBV5-1, the J call TRBJ2-3, with TRBD1 matching 9 bases. The CDR3 contains 15 residues. The ends lost 8 bases at V and 1 base at J; junction bases unmatched: 8. The germline gives CDR1 SGHRS, CDR2 YFSETQ. The CDR3 region has the DNA TGCGCCAGTACTACAGGGGGCGGACGCACAGATACGCAGTATTTT. It translates to CASTTGGGRTDTQYF.

V gene TRBV5-1 combines with J gene TRBJ1-5; 8 nucleotides agree with TRBD1. The CDR3 consists of 15 residues. Germline V gives CDR1 SGHRS, CDR2 YFSETQ. Trimming took 5 bases from V and 6 from J; bases not matched to a gene: 10. The CDR3 sequence: CASRGGQGAFQPQHF. CDR3 in DNA: TGCGCCAGCAGGGGAGGACAGGGCGCGTTTCAGCCCCAGCATTTT.

The chain carries TRBV4-1 and TRBJ2-7; D is unclear. V gave up 1 base and J gave up 5 bases, with 15 bases separating them. This CDR3 comprises 15 residues. CDR1 and CDR2 from the germline V gene are MGHRA and YSYEKL. CDR3 DNA: TGCGCCAGCAGCCAAGGTCCCGATGCGGCGGACGAGCAGTACTTC. Its protein is CASSQGPDAADEQYF.

The chain uses TRBV20-1 and TRBJ2-4; D possibly corresponds to TRBD2 (6 bases). The DNA end is a closer match to TRBJ2-7, so the J assignment may be wrong. The CDR3 runs to 16 residues. Per the germline V gene, CDR1 is DFQATT and CDR2 is SNEGSKA (reference sequence). The CDR3 DNA follows: TGCAGTGCTAGAGGATATTATAGCGGCCAACCCTACGAGCAGTACTTC. This translates into CSARGYYSGQPYEQYF.

The rearrangement uses TRBV4-1 and TRBJ2-7; D uncertain. The CDR3 contains 15 residues. Germline V gene lookup returns CDR1 MGHRA and CDR2 YSYEKL. V lost 0 bases, J lost 3 bases, and 12 bases lay in between. The CDR3 loop reads CASSQDLRRNYEQYF. The CDR3 region has the DNA TGCGCCAGCAGCCAAGATCTGAGACGGAACTACGAGCAGTACTTC.

The CDR3 loop reads CASSFGRGGINEQFF. CDR3 nucleotides: TGTGCCAGCTCCTTTGGGCGGGGGGGCATCAATGAGCAGTTCTTC. The chain employs TRBV6-6 and TRBJ2-1; 9 bases align to TRBD2. This CDR3 has 15 amino acids. From germline, CDR1 is MNHNY and CDR2 SVGAGI (reference sequence). After removal of 8 bases from V and 6 bases from J, the junction contained 11 bases not matched to a gene.

This clonotype was seen a few times. The genes are TRBV4-1 and TRBJ2-3; no definite D call. This CDR3 has 16 amino acids. V lost 1 base, J lost 0 bases, and 11 bases lay in between. Germline lookup yields CDR1 MGHRA and CDR2 YSYEKL. CDR3 coding DNA: TGCGCCAGCAGCCAAGGGGATTATAAGAGCACAGATACGCAGTATTTT. Amino acids: CASSQGDYKSTDTQYF.

In this sample, this clonotype turned up a few times. V usage is TRBV7-8 and J usage is TRBJ2-3, with D uncertain. Per the germline V gene, CDR1 is SGHVS and CDR2 is FQNEAQ. The CDR3 spans 15 residues. With 3 bases removed from V and 0 bases from J, the gap between germline ends came to 10 bases. CDR3 DNA sequence: TGTGCCAGCAGCTTGAGGTCAGGTAGCACAGATACGCAGTATTTT. This translates into CASSLRSGSTDTQYF.

V usage is TRBV20-1 and J usage is TRBJ2-7; 9 bases are a match to TRBD1. The CDR3 runs to 16 residues. CDR1 and CDR2 (germline): DFQATT, SNEGSKA (reference sequence). V was pared by 0 bases and J by 6 bases, with 12 bases of the junction left unmatched. CDR3 loop: CSARDSTGQGGSEQYF. As DNA, the CDR3 is TGCAGTGCTAGAGACTCCACGGGACAGGGCGGTTCCGAGCAGTACTTC.

V and J are TRBV14 and TRBJ1-1; 8 bases line up with TRBD1. CDR1 and CDR2 (germline): SGHDN, FVKESK. V lost 3 bases and J lost 1; bases outside the gene matches: 10. The CDR3 is 17 residues long. DNA for the CDR3: TGTGCCAGCAGCCACGACGGGACAGGCTCATGGAACACTGAAGCTTTCTTT. Amino acid sequence: CASSHDGTGSWNTEAFF.

This sequence joins TRBV25-1 and TRBJ2-7; no definite D call. Germline V gives CDR1 MGHDK, CDR2 SYGVNS. The CDR3 is 18 residues long. V lost 2 bases to trimming and J lost 2 bases, with 22 bases between them. The CDR3 reads CASSEGKGILILPYEQYF. In DNA, the CDR3 is TGTGCCAGCAGTGAAGGGAAGGGAATCCTGATCTTACCCTACGAGCAGTACTTC.

The chain has TRBV15 and TRBJ1-5, with D tentatively TRBD1 (5 bases). Germline V gene lookup returns CDR1 LNHNV and CDR2 YYDKDF (reference sequence). Between the trimmed V and J ends, which lost 8 bases and 4 bases, there was a span of 15 bases. This CDR3 has 14 amino acids. The CDR3 sequence is CATRTGRLNQPQHF. The CDR3 DNA reads as TGTGCCACCCGAACGGGACGATTGAATCAGCCCCAGCATTTT.

This clonotype came up a few times. This CDR3 reads CSARASGGVSEQFF. CDR3 bases: TGCAGTGCTAGAGCGAGCGGGGGGGTTAGTGAGCAGTTCTTC. The chain recombines TRBV20-1 with TRBJ2-1; 10 positions agree with TRBD2. CDR1 and CDR2 from the germline V gene are DFQATT and SNEGSKA (reference sequence). The CDR3 is 14 amino acids. V lost 1 base to trimming and J lost 9 bases; unmatched junction nucleotides: 6.

The CDR3 sequence is CAIRPREGPRTDTQYF. The CDR3, as DNA: TGTGCCATCAGGCCTCGGGAAGGGCCGCGCACAGATACGCAGTATTTT. J is TRBJ2-3 and V is TRBV10-3; a weak D match, TRBD2 (5 bases). Germline V gene data show CDR1 as ENHRY and CDR2 as SYGVKD. The CDR3 sequence is 16 residues long. Trimming took off 6 bases at V and 1 base at J, with 17 bases between the two ends.

In its sample, this clonotype was seen a few times. The chain recombines TRBV27 with TRBJ1-2, with D possibly TRBD1 on 5 matching bases. The V end was cut by 9 bases, the J end by 4 bases, with 15 bases between. The CDR3 loop spans 13 amino acids. Germline V gives CDR1 MNHEY, CDR2 SMNVEV (reference sequence). CDR3 amino acids: CASAKWQGYGYTF. DNA for the CDR3: TGTGCCAGTGCTAAGTGGCAGGGCTATGGCTACACCTTC.

J is TRBJ2-4 and V is TRBV5-6, with TRBD1 matching over 7 bases. Germline values: CDR1 SGHDT, CDR2 YYEEEE. V lost 3 bases and J lost 6; bases outside the gene matches: 6. The CDR3 sequence is 14 residues long. CDR3 sequence reads: CASSSKGARNIQYF. The CDR3 bases are TGTGCCAGCAGCTCGAAGGGGGCGCGAAACATTCAGTACTTC.

The chain employs TRBV20-1 and TRBJ1-1; D is uncertain. The CDR3 runs 10 residues. Germline CDR1 reads DFQATT; CDR2 reads SNEGSKA (reference sequence). Trimming removed 4 bases from V and 6 bases from J, with 6 bases in between. As DNA, the CDR3 is TGCAGTGCTAAGCTCCCTGAAGCTTTCTTT. Protein product: CSAKLPEAFF.

This chain connects TRBV7-9 to TRBJ2-7; possibly TRBD2 for D (7 bases). The V end lost 5 bases, the J end lost 3 bases, and 23 bases lay between the germline ends. The CDR3 is made up of 17 amino acids. The V gene's germline CDR1 is SEHNR and CDR2 FQNEAQ (reference sequence). The CDR3 sequence is CASSPVRGGRNNYEQYF. CDR3 nucleotides: TGTGCCAGCAGCCCAGTGAGGGGGGGCCGAAACAACTACGAGCAGTACTTC.

The chain joins TRBV12-3 or TRBV12-4 to TRBJ2-1; unclear D gene. The V end was cut by 5 bases, the J end by 7 bases, with 9 bases between. The CDR3 is made up of 12 amino acids. The CDR3 nucleotides read TGTGCCAGCAGTATTAGGAGTAATGAGCAGTTCTTC. Residues: CASSIRSNEQFF.

V gene TRBV20-1 combines with J gene TRBJ2-3; D uncertain. Germline V gene data show CDR1 as DFQATT and CDR2 as SNEGSKA (reference sequence). The V and J ends lost 6 bases and 4 bases respectively, with 17 bases between them. CDR3 length: 14 amino acids. CDR3 DNA: TGCAGTGCGCCATCAGCTATGCACTCAGATACGCAGTATTTT. As protein: CSAPSAMHSDTQYF.